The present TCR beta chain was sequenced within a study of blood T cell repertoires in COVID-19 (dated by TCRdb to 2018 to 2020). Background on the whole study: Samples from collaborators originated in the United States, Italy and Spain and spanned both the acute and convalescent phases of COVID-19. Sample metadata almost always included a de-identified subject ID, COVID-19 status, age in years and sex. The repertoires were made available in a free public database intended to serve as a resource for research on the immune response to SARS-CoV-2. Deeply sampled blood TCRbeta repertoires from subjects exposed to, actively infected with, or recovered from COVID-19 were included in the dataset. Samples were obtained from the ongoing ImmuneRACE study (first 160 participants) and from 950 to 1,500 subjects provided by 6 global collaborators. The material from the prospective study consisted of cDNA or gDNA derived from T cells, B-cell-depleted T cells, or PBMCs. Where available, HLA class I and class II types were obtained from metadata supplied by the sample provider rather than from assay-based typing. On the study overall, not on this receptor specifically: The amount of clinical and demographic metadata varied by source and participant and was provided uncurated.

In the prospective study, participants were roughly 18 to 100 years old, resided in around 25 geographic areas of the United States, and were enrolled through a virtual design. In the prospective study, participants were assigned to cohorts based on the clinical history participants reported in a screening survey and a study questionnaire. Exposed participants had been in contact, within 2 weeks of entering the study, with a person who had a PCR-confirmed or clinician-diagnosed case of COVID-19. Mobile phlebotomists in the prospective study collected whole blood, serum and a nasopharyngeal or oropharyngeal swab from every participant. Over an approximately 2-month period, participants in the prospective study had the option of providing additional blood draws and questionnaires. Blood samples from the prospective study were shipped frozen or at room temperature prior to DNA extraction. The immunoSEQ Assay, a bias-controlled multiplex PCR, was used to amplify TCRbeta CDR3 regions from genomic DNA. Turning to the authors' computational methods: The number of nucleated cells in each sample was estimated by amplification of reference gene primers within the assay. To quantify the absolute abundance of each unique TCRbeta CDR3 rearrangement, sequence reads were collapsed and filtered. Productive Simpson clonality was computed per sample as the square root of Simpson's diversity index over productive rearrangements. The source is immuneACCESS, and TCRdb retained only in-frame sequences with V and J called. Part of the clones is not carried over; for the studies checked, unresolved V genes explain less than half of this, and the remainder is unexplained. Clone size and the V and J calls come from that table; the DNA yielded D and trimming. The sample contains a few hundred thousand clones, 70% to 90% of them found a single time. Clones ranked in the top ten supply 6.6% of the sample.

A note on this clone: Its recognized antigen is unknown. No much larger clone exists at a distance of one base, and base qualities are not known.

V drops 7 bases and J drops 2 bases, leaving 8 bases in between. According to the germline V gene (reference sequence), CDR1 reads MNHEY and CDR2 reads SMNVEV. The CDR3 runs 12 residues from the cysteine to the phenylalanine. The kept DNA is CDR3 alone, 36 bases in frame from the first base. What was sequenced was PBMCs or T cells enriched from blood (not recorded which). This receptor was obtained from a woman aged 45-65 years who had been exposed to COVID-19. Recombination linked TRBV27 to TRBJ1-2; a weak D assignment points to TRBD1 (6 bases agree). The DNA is TGTGCCAGCAAGGGGGGGAACTATGGCTACACCTTC. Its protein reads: CASKGGNYGYTF.